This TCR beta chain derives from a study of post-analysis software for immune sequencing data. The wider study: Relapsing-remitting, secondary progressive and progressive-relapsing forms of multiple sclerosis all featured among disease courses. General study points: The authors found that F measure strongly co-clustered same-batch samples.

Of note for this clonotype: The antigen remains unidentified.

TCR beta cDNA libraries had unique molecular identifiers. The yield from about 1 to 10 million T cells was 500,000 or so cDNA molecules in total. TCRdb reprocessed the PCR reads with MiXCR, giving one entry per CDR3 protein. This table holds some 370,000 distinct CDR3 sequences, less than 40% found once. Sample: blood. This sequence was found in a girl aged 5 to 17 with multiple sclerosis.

DNA for the CDR3: TGTGCCAGTAGGGTCGAAGGGGCTGGGGCCAACGTCCTGACTTTC. It yields the protein CASRVEGAGANVLTF. V and J are TRBV19 and TRBJ2-6, with D perhaps matching TRBD1 (5 bases). Germline assignment: CDR1 LNHDA and CDR2 SQIVND (reference sequence). The length of the CDR3 is 15 residues. The germline V and J ends were trimmed by 6 bases and 2 bases, with 11 bases remaining between them.